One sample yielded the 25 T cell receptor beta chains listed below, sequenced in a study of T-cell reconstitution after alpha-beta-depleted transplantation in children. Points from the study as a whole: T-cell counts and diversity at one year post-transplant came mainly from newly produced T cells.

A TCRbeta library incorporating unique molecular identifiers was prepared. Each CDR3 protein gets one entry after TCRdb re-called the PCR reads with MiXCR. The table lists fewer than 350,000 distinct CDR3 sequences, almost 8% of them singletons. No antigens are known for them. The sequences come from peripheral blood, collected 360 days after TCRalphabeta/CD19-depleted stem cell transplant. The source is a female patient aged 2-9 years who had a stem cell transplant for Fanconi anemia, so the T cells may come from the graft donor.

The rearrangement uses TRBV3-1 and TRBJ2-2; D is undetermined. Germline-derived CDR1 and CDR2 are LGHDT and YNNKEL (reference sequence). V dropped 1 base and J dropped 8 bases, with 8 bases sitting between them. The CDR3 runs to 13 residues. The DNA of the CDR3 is TGTGCCAGCAGCCAAGTCCCCTGGGGGGAGCTGTTTTTT. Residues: CASSQVPWGELFF.

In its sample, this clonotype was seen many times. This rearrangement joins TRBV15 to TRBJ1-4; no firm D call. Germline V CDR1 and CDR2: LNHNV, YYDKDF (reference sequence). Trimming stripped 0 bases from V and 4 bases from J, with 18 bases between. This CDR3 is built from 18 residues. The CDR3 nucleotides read TGTGCCACCAGCAGAGATTACGTGAGGGCAGGAAATAATGAAAAACTGTTTTTT. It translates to CATSRDYVRAGNNEKLFF.

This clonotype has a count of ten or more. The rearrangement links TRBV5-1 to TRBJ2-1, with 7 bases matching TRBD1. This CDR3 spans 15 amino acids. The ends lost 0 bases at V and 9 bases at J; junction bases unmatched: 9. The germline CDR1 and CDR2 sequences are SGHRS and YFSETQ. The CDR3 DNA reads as TGCGCCAGCAGCTTGGACAGGGGTCCCGCGGGTGAGCAGTTCTTC. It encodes CASSLDRGPAGEQFF.

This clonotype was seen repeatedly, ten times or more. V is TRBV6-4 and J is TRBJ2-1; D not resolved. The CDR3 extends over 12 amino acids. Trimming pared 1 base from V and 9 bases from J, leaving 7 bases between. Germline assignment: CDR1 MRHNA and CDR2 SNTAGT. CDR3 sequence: CASSDWGTEQFF. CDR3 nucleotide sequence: TGTGCCAGCAGTGACTGGGGTACTGAGCAGTTCTTC.

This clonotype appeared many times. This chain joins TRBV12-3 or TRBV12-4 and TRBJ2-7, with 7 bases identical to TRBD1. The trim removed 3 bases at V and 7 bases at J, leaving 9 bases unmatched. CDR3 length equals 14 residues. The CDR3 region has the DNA TGTGCCAGCAGTTTCTACAGGGGTGGTCGGGAGCAGTACTTC. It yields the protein CASSFYRGGREQYF.

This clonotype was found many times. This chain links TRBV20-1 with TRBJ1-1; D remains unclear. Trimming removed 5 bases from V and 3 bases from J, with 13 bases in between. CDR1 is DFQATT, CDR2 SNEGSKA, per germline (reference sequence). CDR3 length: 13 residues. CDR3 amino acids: CSALGRPDTEAFF. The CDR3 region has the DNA TGCAGTGCTCTAGGCCGACCAGACACTGAAGCTTTCTTT.

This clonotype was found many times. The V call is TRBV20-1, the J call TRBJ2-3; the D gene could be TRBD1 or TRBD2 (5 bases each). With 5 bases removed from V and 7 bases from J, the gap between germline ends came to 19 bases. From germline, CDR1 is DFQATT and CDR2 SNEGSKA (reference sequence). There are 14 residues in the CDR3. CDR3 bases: TGCAGTGCTGTAGTGGGGGTCACTCCTAATACGCAGTATTTT. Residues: CSAVVGVTPNTQYF.

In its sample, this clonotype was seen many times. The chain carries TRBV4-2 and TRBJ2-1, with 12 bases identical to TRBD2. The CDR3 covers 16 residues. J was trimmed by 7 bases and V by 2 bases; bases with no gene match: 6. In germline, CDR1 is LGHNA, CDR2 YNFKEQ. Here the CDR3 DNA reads TGTGCCAGCAGCCAACCCCTAGCGGGAGGGATAAATGAGCAGTTCTTC. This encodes CASSQPLAGGINEQFF.

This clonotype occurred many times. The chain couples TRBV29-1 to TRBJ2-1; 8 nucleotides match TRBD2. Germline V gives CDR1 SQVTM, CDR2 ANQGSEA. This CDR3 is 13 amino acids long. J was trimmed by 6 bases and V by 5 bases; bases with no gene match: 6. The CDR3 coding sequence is TGCAGCGTTAGCCGGGGGGGTCTCAATGAGCAGTTCTTC. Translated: CSVSRGGLNEQFF.

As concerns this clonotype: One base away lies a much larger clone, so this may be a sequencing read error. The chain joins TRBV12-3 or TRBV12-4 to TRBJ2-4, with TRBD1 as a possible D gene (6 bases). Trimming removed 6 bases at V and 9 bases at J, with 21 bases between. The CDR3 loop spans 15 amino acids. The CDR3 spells CASSPGQPQGSIQYF. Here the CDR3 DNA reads TGTGCCAGCAGCCCAGGACAGCCCCAGGGGAGCATTCAGTACTTC.

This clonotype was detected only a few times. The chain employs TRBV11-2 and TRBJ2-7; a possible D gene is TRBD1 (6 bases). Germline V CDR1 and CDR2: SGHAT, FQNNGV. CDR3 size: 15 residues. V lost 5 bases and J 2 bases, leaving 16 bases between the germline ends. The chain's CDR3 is CASSKWSRGPYEQYV. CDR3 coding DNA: TGTGCCAGCAGCAAGTGGTCCAGGGGACCCTACGAGCAGTACGTC.

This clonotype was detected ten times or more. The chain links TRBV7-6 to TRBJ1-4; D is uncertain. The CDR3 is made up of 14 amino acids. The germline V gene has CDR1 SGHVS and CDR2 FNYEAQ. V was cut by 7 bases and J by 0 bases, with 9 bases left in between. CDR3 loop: CASTLGTTNEKLFF. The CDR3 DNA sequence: TGTGCCAGCACCTTGGGGACAACTAATGAAAAACTGTTTTTT.

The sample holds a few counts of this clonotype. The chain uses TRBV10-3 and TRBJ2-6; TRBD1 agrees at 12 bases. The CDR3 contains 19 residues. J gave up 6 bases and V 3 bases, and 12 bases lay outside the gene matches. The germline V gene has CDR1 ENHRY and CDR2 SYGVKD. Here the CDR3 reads CAISDWPRDRGREANVLTF. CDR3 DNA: TGTGCCATCAGTGATTGGCCCCGGGACAGGGGGCGGGAGGCCAACGTCCTGACTTTC.

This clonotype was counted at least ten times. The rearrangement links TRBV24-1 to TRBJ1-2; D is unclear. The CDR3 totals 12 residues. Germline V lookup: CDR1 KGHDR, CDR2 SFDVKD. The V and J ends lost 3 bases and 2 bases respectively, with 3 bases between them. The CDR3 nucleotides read TGTGCCACCAGTGATGTAAACTATGGCTACACCTTC. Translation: CATSDVNYGYTF.

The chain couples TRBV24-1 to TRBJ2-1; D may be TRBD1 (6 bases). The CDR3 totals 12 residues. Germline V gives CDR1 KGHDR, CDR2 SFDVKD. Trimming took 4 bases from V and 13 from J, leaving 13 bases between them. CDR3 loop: CATSDHGQSQFF. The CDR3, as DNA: TGTGCCACCAGTGACCACGGACAGAGTCAGTTCTTC.

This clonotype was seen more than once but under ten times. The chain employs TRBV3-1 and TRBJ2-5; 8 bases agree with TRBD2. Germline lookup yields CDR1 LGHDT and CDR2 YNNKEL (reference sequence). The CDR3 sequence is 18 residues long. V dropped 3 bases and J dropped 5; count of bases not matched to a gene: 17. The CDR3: CASSQFKGGGLSGETQYF. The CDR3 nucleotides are TGTGCCAGCAGCCAGTTTAAGGGCGGGGGGCTTTCGGGGGAGACCCAGTACTTC.

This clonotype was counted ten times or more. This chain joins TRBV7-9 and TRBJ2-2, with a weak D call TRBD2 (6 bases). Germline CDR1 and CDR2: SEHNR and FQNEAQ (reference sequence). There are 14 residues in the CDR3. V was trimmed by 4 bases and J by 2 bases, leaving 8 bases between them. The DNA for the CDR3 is TGTGCCAGCAGCTCCGGGAGTAACACCGGGGAGCTGTTTTTT. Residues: CASSSGSNTGELFF.

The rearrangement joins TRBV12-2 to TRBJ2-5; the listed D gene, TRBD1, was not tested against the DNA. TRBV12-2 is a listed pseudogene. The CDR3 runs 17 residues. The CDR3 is CASRLGPGRIDRRTQYF. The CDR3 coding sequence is TGTGCAAGTCGCTTAGGACCGGGACGCATCGACCGGCGGACCCAGTACTTC.

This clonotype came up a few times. The CDR3 region has the DNA TGTGCCAGCAGCCAAGACCCGGTGGGACTAGCCAAAAACATTCAGTACTTC. Amino acid sequence: CASSQDPVGLAKNIQYF. This chain uses TRBV14 with TRBJ2-4, with a tentative D call TRBD2 (6 bases). The CDR3 spans 17 residues. Germline assignment: CDR1 SGHDN and CDR2 FVKESK. Trimming shortened V by 0 bases and J by 0 bases, and 12 bases separated the two germline ends.

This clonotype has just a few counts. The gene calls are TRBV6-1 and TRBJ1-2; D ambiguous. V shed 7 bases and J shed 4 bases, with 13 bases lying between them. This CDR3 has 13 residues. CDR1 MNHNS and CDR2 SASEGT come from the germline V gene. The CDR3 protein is CASTVGSIYGYTF. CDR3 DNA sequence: TGTGCCAGCACCGTAGGCAGCATCTATGGCTACACCTTC.

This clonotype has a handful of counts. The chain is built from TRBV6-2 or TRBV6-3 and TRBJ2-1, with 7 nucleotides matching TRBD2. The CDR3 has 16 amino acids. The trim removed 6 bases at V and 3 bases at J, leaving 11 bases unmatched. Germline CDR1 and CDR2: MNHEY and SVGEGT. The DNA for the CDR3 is TGTGCCAGCAGCCGCTCCGGGACTACCGGCTACAATGAGCAGTTCTTC. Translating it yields CASSRSGTTGYNEQFF.

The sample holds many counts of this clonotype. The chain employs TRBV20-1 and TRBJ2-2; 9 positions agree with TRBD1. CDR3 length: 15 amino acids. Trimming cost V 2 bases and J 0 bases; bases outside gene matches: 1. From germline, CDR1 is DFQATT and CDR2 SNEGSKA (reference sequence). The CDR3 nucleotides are TGCAGTGCTAGAACAGGGGGCGCGAACACCGGGGAGCTGTTTTTT. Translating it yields CSARTGGANTGELFF.

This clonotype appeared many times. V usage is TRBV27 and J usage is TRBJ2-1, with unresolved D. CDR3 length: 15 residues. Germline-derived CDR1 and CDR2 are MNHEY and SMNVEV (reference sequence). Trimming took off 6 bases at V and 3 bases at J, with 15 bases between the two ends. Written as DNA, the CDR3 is TGTGCCAGCAGCTTTGGCGGATACGGCTACAATGAGCAGTTCTTC. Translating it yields CASSFGGYGYNEQFF.

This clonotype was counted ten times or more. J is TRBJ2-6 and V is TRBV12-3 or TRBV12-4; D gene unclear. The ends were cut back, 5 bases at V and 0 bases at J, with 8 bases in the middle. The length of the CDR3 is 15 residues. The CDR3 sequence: CASSPVFSGANVLTF. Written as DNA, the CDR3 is TGTGCCAGCAGTCCTGTCTTCTCTGGGGCCAACGTCCTGACTTTC.

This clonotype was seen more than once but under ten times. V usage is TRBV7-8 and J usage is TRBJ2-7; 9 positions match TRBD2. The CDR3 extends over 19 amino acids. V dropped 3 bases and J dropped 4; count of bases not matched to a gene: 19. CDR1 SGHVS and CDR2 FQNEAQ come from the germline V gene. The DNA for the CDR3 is TGTGCCAGCAGCTTTTTAACGGGGGGGCTAGCGGGACTAGGGTACGAGCAGTACTTC. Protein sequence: CASSFLTGGLAGLGYEQYF.